The rows below give T cell receptor beta chains drawn from one sample of a study of cytomegalovirus exposure and HLA in healthy donors. The data were produced by immunoSEQ multiplex PCR, yet TCRdb's version contains in-frame clones alone and is incomplete. The sample contains under 100,000 clones, 60% to 85% of which appear only once. The sample consisted of PBMCs. The receptors derive from a man aged 18 to 30 in good health and CMV-seropositive. CDR3s include the opening cysteine and the closing phenylalanine or tryptophan. A D gene is named only where the DNA matches it firmly. Rows may omit the clone size; those that give it use once, few, many or a size class.

clone size	V gene	D gene	J gene	CDR3 DNA	CDR3 protein
-	TRBV7-6	TRBD1	TRBJ1-1	TGTGCCAGCAACCGATTCGGGACAGGCGTTTTGAACACTGAAGCTTTCTTT	CASNRFGTGVLNTEAFF
-	TRBV6-5	TRBD1	TRBJ1-2	TGTGCCAGCAGTTACGCCGGACAGGTCTCCTTC	CASSYAGQVSF
-	TRBV6-5	-	TRBJ1-1	TGTGCCAGCAGTCAAACGGGGTGGGCTTTCTTT	CASSQTGWAFF
few	TRBV7-2	-	TRBJ2-1	TGTGCCAGCAGCTTAGCGGCCGGGTGGGAGCAGTTCTTC	CASSLAAGWEQFF
-	TRBV5-6	TRBD2	TRBJ2-7	TGTGCCAGCAGCTTAGGGGAGACTAGACTAGCGAAGTACGAGCAGTACTTC	CASSLGETRLAKYEQYF
-	TRBV5-1	-	TRBJ2-7	TGCGCCAGCAGCTTGTATACAGGCCCCTTCGAGCAGTACTTC	CASSLYTGPFEQYF
-	TRBV7-9	-	TRBJ1-1	TGTGCCAGCAGCTCGAGAGTCGCTGAAGCTTTCTTT	CASSSRVAEAFF
-	TRBV4-1	TRBD2	TRBJ2-7	TGCGCCAGCAGCCAAGGGGGTAGCGGGAGATACGAGCAGTACTTC	CASSQGGSGRYEQYF
-	TRBV28	TRBD2	TRBJ2-1	TGTGCCAGCAGTTTGGCTAGCGGGACCCCCATGGGAAATGAGCAGTTCTTC	CASSLASGTPMGNEQFF
-	TRBV28	TRBD1	TRBJ2-7	TGTGCCAGCAGTTTGGGTTCGGGACAGTCCTACGAGCAGTACTTC	CASSLGSGQSYEQYF
-	TRBV4-1	TRBD1	TRBJ2-5	TGCGCCAGCAGCAAACAAATGACAGGGTGGGATGAGACCCAGTACTTC	CASSKQMTGWDETQYF
-	TRBV6-6	-	TRBJ2-1	TGTGCCAGCAGTTACCCAGATCCTGAGCAGTTCTTC	CASSYPDPEQFF
-	TRBV15	-	TRBJ1-5	TGTGCCACCAGCAGAGATCTCGGGAGCAATCAGCCCCAGCATTTT	CATSRDLGSNQPQHF
-	TRBV27	TRBD1	TRBJ2-5	TGTGCCAGCAGTTCCTCAGGGGGCGAAGAGACCCAGTACTTC	CASSSSGGEETQYF
few	TRBV4-1	-	TRBJ2-3	TGCGCCAGCAGCCACCCGGGACTTTCCCCCACGCGGGTGACAGATACGCAGTATTTT	CASSHPGLSPTRVTDTQYF
once	TRBV27	-	TRBJ1-6	TGTGCCAGCAGTTATACTACCTCTGGTTCACCCCTCCACTTT	CASSYTTSGSPLHF
-	TRBV6-1	TRBD1	TRBJ1-1	TGTGCCAGCAGAGGGACAGGGGTTTGGAACACTGAAGCTTTCTTT	CASRGTGVWNTEAFF
once	TRBV9	-	TRBJ2-2	TGTGCCAGCAGCCCCGGGTCAGGACTACATATCACCGGGGAGCTGTTTTTT	CASSPGSGLHITGELFF
-	TRBV6-1	TRBD2	TRBJ2-1	TGTGCCAGCAGTGTTAGCGGGAGCCCCTACAATGAGCAGTTCTTC	CASSVSGSPYNEQFF
-	TRBV25-1	-	TRBJ2-7	TGTGCCAGCAGTGAATTCAGCCGGGGGTACGAGCAGTACTTC	CASSEFSRGYEQYF
-	TRBV7-9	-	TRBJ2-7	TGTGCCAGCAGCCCGGACAGTAGCCCCTACGAGCAGTACTTC	CASSPDSSPYEQYF
-	TRBV4-1	-	TRBJ1-1	TGCGCCAGCAGCCATCAGGGTGGGACTGAAGCTTTCTTT	CASSHQGGTEAFF
-	TRBV30	TRBD1	TRBJ1-1	TGTACCCCCTCGGACAGGAAGAACACTGAAGCTTTCTTT	CTPSDRKNTEAFF
-	TRBV2	-	TRBJ2-1	TGTGCCAGCACTAGAAGCAATGAGCAGTTCTTC	CASTRSNEQFF
few	TRBV4-2	TRBD2	TRBJ2-7	TGTGCCAGCAGCCGCGGACTAGCGGGGGCCTACGAGCAGTACTTC	CASSRGLAGAYEQYF
once	TRBV18	-	TRBJ2-5	TGTGCCAGCTCACTGGACAGTTTGGCTCAAGAGACCCAGTACTTC	CASSLDSLAQETQYF
-	TRBV6-5	-	TRBJ2-1	TGTGCCAGCAGTTACAACAGCGGAGTGGGTGACAATGAGCAGTTCTTC	CASSYNSGVGDNEQFF
-	TRBV11-2	TRBD1	TRBJ1-1	TGTGCCAGCAGCTTACCGAGGGGGCGGGTCACTGAAGCTTTCTTT	CASSLPRGRVTEAFF
few	TRBV18	TRBD2	TRBJ2-7	TGTGCCAGCTCTCCAGGGCTAGCGGGTGGAGAGCAGTACTTC	CASSPGLAGGEQYF
-	TRBV7-9	TRBD2	TRBJ2-7	TGTGCCAGCAGCTTCCTCGGGACTAGCGGGAGATACGAGCAGTACTTC	CASSFLGTSGRYEQYF
-	TRBV6-1	-	TRBJ2-5	TGTGCCAGCAGTGGTGGCGGGACCTACCAAGAGACCCAGTACTTC	CASSGGGTYQETQYF
-	TRBV19	-	TRBJ1-1	TGTGCCAGTCGAGGAACGACAGGTGAAGCTTTCTTT	CASRGTTGEAFF
-	TRBV7-3	-	TRBJ2-1	TGTGCCAGCAGCTTAAACGGGGAGGATGAGCAGTTCTTC	CASSLNGEDEQFF
few	TRBV6-1	-	TRBJ1-1	TGTGCCAGCAATAGGGGCACTGAAGCTTTCTTT	CASNRGTEAFF
-	TRBV13	TRBD1	TRBJ2-1	TGTGCCAGCCGGGACAGGGCATACAATGAGCAGTTCTTC	CASRDRAYNEQFF
-	TRBV27	TRBD2	TRBJ2-1	TGTGCCAGCAGTTTCGTAACCCTACGAAGACTAGCGGGAGGGGGGAATGAGCAGTTCTTC	CASSFVTLRRLAGGGNEQFF
-	TRBV27	-	TRBJ1-2	TGTGCCAGCAGTCCCGAGGGTCATGGCTACACCTTC	CASSPEGHGYTF
-	TRBV5-1	-	TRBJ2-7	TGCGCCAGCAGCTTGGTGTCAGCCTACGAGCAGTACTTC	CASSLVSAYEQYF
few	TRBV10-1	-	TRBJ1-1	TGCGCCAGCAGACAGAAATTGAACACTGAAGCTTTCTTT	CASRQKLNTEAFF
-	TRBV29-1	-	TRBJ2-5	TGCAGCGGGGGGGTCCTAGAGACCCAGTACTTC	CSGGVLETQYF
-	TRBV2	-	TRBJ2-7	TGTGCCAGCAGTGAAAGGACTATCTCCTACGAGCAGTACTTC	CASSERTISYEQYF
-	TRBV4-1	TRBD2	TRBJ2-7	TGCGCCAGCAGCCAAGAACCTAGCGGGAGGCGGTACGAGCAGTACTTC	CASSQEPSGRRYEQYF
-	TRBV7-3	TRBD1	TRBJ1-1	TGTGCCAGCAGCTGGGACAGCAGGGGCACTGAAGCTTTCTTT	CASSWDSRGTEAFF